The rows below give T cell receptor beta chains drawn from one sample of a study of T cell responses to AZD1222 COVID-19 vaccine. The data were produced by immunoSEQ multiplex PCR, yet TCRdb's version contains in-frame clones alone and is incomplete. The sample consists of 60,000 to 80,000 clones, 85% to 90% of them appearing once. The specimen was peripheral blood, collected on day 0 of AZD1222 vaccination. The source of these receptors is an adult in good health. Each CDR3 is given with its conserved first and last residue. D genes are given only for firm matches. Only some rows state a clone size, as once, few, many or a class for expanded clones.

j_call: TRBJ2-7
d_call: -
cdr3_length: 13
v_call: TRBV7-2
clone_size: -
cdr3_nt: TGTGCCAGCAGCTTAGGTGGGACGGCCGAGCAGTACTTC
cdr3_aa: CASSLGGTAEQYF

j_call: TRBJ1-1
d_call: -
cdr3_length: 15
v_call: TRBV12-1
clone_size: -
cdr3_nt: TGTGCCAGCAGCGAGGAGGGCCTACGGAGAAGTAAAGCTTTCTTT
cdr3_aa: CASSEEGLRRSKAFF

j_call: TRBJ1-1
d_call: TRBD1
cdr3_length: 13
v_call: TRBV19
clone_size: once
cdr3_nt: TGTGCCAGTAGTTTCCGGGACAGAGGAGGAGCTTTCTTT
cdr3_aa: CASSFRDRGGAFF

j_call: TRBJ1-1
d_call: TRBD1
cdr3_length: 14
v_call: TRBV2
clone_size: -
cdr3_nt: TGTGCCAGCAGTGTTACAGGGGTGAACACTGAAGCTTTCTTT
cdr3_aa: CASSVTGVNTEAFF

j_call: TRBJ1-2
d_call: TRBD1
cdr3_length: 14
v_call: TRBV2
clone_size: -
cdr3_nt: TGTGCCAGCAGGAATCCGGGACAGCCATATGGCTACACCTTC
cdr3_aa: CASRNPGQPYGYTF

j_call: TRBJ2-7
d_call: -
cdr3_length: 14
v_call: TRBV11-3
clone_size: -
cdr3_nt: TGTGCCAGCAGCCCTGGACCTTCCTCCTCCGAGCAGTACTTC
cdr3_aa: CASSPGPSSSEQYF

j_call: TRBJ2-2
d_call: -
cdr3_length: 14
v_call: TRBV2
clone_size: -
cdr3_nt: TGTGCCAGCACTGTCTTCGGGGTTACGGGGGAGCTGTTTTTT
cdr3_aa: CASTVFGVTGELFF

j_call: TRBJ1-4
d_call: -
cdr3_length: 17
v_call: TRBV7-9
clone_size: once
cdr3_nt: TGTGCCAGCAGCCTCCTCTCACTTGGCTACGGAGGTGAAAAACTGTTTTTT
cdr3_aa: CASSLLSLGYGGEKLFF

j_call: TRBJ2-7
d_call: -
cdr3_length: 15
v_call: TRBV18
clone_size: -
cdr3_nt: TGTGCCAGCTCACCACCGTCGTACAGGGGAGGCGAGCAGTACTTC
cdr3_aa: CASSPPSYRGGEQYF

j_call: TRBJ1-4
d_call: -
cdr3_length: 15
v_call: TRBV5-1
clone_size: -
cdr3_nt: TGCGCCAGCAGCCCCCCGGGACAAGAAAATGAAAAACTGTTTTTT
cdr3_aa: CASSPPGQENEKLFF

j_call: TRBJ2-3
d_call: TRBD2
cdr3_length: 15
v_call: TRBV29-1
clone_size: once
cdr3_nt: TGCAGCGTATATGGACTAGCGGGGGGGCGAGATACGCAGTATTTT
cdr3_aa: CSVYGLAGGRDTQYF

j_call: TRBJ1-1
d_call: -
cdr3_length: 15
v_call: TRBV7-3
clone_size: once
cdr3_nt: TGTGCCAGCAGCTCCTCACCTCTTGGAGGGACTGAAGCTTTCTTT
cdr3_aa: CASSSSPLGGTEAFF

j_call: TRBJ2-6
d_call: TRBD1
cdr3_length: 17
v_call: TRBV6-6
clone_size: -
cdr3_nt: TGTGCCAGCAGTCCAGGACAGGGGGTAACTGGGGCCAACGTCCTGACTTTC
cdr3_aa: CASSPGQGVTGANVLTF

j_call: TRBJ2-7
d_call: -
cdr3_length: 13
v_call: TRBV29-1
clone_size: -
cdr3_nt: TGCAGCGTTGACCCGGGCAGGGGTTCCGAGCAGTACTTC
cdr3_aa: CSVDPGRGSEQYF

j_call: TRBJ2-1
d_call: -
cdr3_length: 12
v_call: TRBV7-2
clone_size: -
cdr3_nt: TGTGCCAGCAGCTTAGGTGGGTGGGTGCAGTTCTTC
cdr3_aa: CASSLGGWVQFF

j_call: TRBJ1-2
d_call: -
cdr3_length: 16
v_call: TRBV19
clone_size: -
cdr3_nt: TGTGCCAGTAGTAACCAAAAACAGGACTCTCCCTATGGCTACACCTTC
cdr3_aa: CASSNQKQDSPYGYTF

j_call: TRBJ1-1
d_call: -
cdr3_length: 16
v_call: TRBV6-5
clone_size: -
cdr3_nt: TGTGCCAGCAGTTACTCTGCGGGACACTTGAACACTGAAGCTTTCTTT
cdr3_aa: CASSYSAGHLNTEAFF

j_call: TRBJ2-1
d_call: -
cdr3_length: 17
v_call: TRBV27
clone_size: -
cdr3_nt: TGTGCCAGCAGTCCCCCCATAGGCCGAACAAAATCCAATGAGCAGTTCTTC
cdr3_aa: CASSPPIGRTKSNEQFF

j_call: TRBJ1-4
d_call: -
cdr3_length: 15
v_call: TRBV7-9
clone_size: -
cdr3_nt: TGTGCCAGCAGCCCCCGGGATTTGCCTAATGAAAAACTGTTTTTT
cdr3_aa: CASSPRDLPNEKLFF

j_call: TRBJ2-2
d_call: -
cdr3_length: 13
v_call: TRBV19
clone_size: -
cdr3_nt: TGTGCCAGTAGTAACGCCAACACCGGGGAGCTGTTTTTT
cdr3_aa: CASSNANTGELFF

j_call: TRBJ1-6
d_call: -
cdr3_length: 13
v_call: TRBV7-3
clone_size: -
cdr3_nt: TGTGCCAGCAGCCCTGGGCTTAATTCACCCCTCCACTTT
cdr3_aa: CASSPGLNSPLHF

j_call: TRBJ1-6
d_call: -
cdr3_length: 16
v_call: TRBV5-1
clone_size: -
cdr3_nt: TGCGCCAGCAGCTTGTTATCCGGGGTTGAGAATTCACCCCTCCACTTT
cdr3_aa: CASSLLSGVENSPLHF

j_call: TRBJ1-5
d_call: -
cdr3_length: 16
v_call: TRBV6-9
clone_size: few
cdr3_nt: TGTGCCAGCAGTTATTCCCCGCAGGGGCGTACTCAGCCCCAGCATTTT
cdr3_aa: CASSYSPQGRTQPQHF